This TCR beta chain originates from a study of shared clonotypes between healthy human individuals. CDR3 size: 13 residues. V lost 2 bases, J lost 5 bases, and 9 bases lay in between. CDR1 LNHDA and CDR2 SQIVND come from the germline V gene (reference sequence). This clone was counted ten times or more. Sequenced by immunoSEQ multiplex PCR; TCRdb stores in-frame clones only, minus some. The data show about 110,000 clones, around 68% seen once. This receptor was obtained from a woman younger than 45 in good health. The sequencing sample was made of memory CD8+ T cells sorted from blood. Subset reported: CD45RO+ cells pooled with CCR7-negative TemRA cells. The chain recombines TRBV19 with TRBJ1-1; D not resolved. The chain's CDR3 is CASSIWGKTEAFF. CDR3 nucleotides: TGTGCCAGTAGTATATGGGGTAAGACTGAAGCTTTCTTT.